The rows below give T cell receptor beta chains drawn from one sample of a study of PD-1 blockade in classical Hodgkin lymphoma. Assay: immunoSEQ multiplex PCR; the TCRdb copy retains only in-frame clones and omits some. The sample holds about 46,000 clones; about 80% are singletons and the top ten take about 12%. Source: peripheral blood mononuclear cells (PBMCs), taken before the fourth cycle of nivolumab. These receptors came from a human donor with classical Hodgkin lymphoma. Each CDR3 is given with its conserved first and last residue. The order of the fields is V gene, clone size, J gene, D gene, CDR3 protein, CDR3 DNA. The D gene is left open where the match is weak. Clone size is given for some rows only: seen once, a few or many times, or a class if the clone is expanded.

>TRBV7-2|NA|TRBJ2-5|TRBD2
CASSPQGAGVWTQYF
TGTGCCAGCAGCCCCCAAGGGGCGGGAGTGTGGACCCAGTACTTC
>TRBV15|NA|TRBJ2-7|NA
CATSRESNEQYF
TGTGCCACCAGCAGAGAATCGAACGAGCAGTACTTC
>TRBV23-1|NA|TRBJ2-7|NA
CASSQWRGYSEQYF
TGCGCCAGCAGTCAATGGCGTGGGTATAGCGAGCAGTACTTC
>TRBV27|NA|TRBJ1-5|NA
CASSRMAQSNQPQHF
TGTGCCAGCAGCCGCATGGCCCAGTCCAATCAGCCCCAGCATTTT
>TRBV11-3|NA|TRBJ2-5|NA
CASSSEIQGTQYF
TGTGCCAGCAGCTCCGAGATTCAGGGGACCCAGTACTTC
>TRBV2|NA|TRBJ1-5|NA
CASSEQVQPQHF
TGTGCCAGCAGTGAACAAGTTCAGCCCCAGCATTTT
>TRBV5-1|NA|TRBJ2-1|NA
CASSLNLDNEQFF
TGCGCCAGCAGCTTGAATCTAGACAATGAGCAGTTCTTC
>TRBV6-6|few|TRBJ2-7|NA
CASARGPYEQYF
TGTGCCAGCGCAAGGGGTCCCTACGAGCAGTACTTC
>TRBV6-5|few|TRBJ2-5|TRBD2
CASNQGRGKGETQYF
TGTGCCAGCAACCAAGGGAGGGGAAAGGGTGAGACCCAGTACTTC
>TRBV27|NA|TRBJ2-1|TRBD2
CASSFMGGDSYNEQFF
TGTGCCAGCAGTTTCATGGGAGGGGACTCCTACAATGAGCAGTTCTTC
>TRBV7-7|NA|TRBJ2-1|NA
CASSSLQEVNEQFF
TGTGCTAGCAGCTCCCTCCAGGAAGTGAATGAGCAGTTCTTC
>TRBV27|NA|TRBJ2-7|TRBD2
CASSLYGTSGKIGEQYF
TGTGCCAGCAGTTTATATGGGACTAGCGGGAAGATCGGGGAGCAGTACTTC
>TRBV29-1|NA|TRBJ2-7|NA
CSVGRTDYEQYF
TGCAGCGTTGGTCGCACAGACTACGAGCAGTACTTC
>TRBV4-2|NA|TRBJ1-4|NA
CASSQARTTNEKLFF
TGTGCCAGCAGCCAAGCCAGGACAACTAATGAAAAACTGTTTTTT
>TRBV27|few|TRBJ2-1|NA
CATRALHEQFF
TGTGCCACCAGGGCGTTGCATGAGCAGTTCTTC
>TRBV9|NA|TRBJ1-1|NA
CASSGWRGDTEAFF
TGTGCCAGCAGCGGGTGGAGGGGAGACACTGAAGCTTTCTTT
>TRBV19|many|TRBJ2-1|NA
CASSINPPYNEQFF
TGTGCCAGTAGTATAAACCCACCATACAATGAGCAGTTCTTC
>TRBV2|NA|TRBJ1-4|NA
CAGHGGAEEKLFF
TGTGCCGGCCATGGGGGGGCGGAGGAAAAACTGTTTTTT
>TRBV21-1|NA|TRBJ2-1|NA
CASSPPGVNNEQFF
TGTGCCAGCAGCCCTCCGGGCGTAAACAATGAGCAGTTCTTC
>TRBV7-3|NA|TRBJ2-5|TRBD2
CASSSGLAGDLETQYF
TGTGCCAGCAGCTCAGGACTAGCGGGAGATCTAGAGACCCAGTACTTC
>TRBV11-3|NA|TRBJ2-6|NA
CASSHRDGANVLTF
TGTGCCAGCAGCCACCGGGATGGGGCCAACGTCCTGACTTTC
>TRBV7-8|few|TRBJ2-2|TRBD1
CASTYRQGGTGELFF
TGTGCCAGCACCTACCGACAGGGGGGGACCGGGGAGCTGTTTTTT
>TRBV9|NA|TRBJ2-7|TRBD2
CASSVSGSATYEQYF
TGTGCCAGCAGCGTTAGCGGGAGTGCCACCTACGAGCAGTACTTC
>TRBV7-2|once|TRBJ1-5|NA
CASSLAGSVRGQHF
TGTGCCAGCAGCTTAGCGGGTTCGGTCCGTGGCCAGCATTTT
>TRBV27|NA|TRBJ1-5|TRBD1
CASSFLGQGNQPQHF
TGTGCCAGCAGTTTTCTAGGACAGGGGAATCAGCCCCAGCATTTT
>TRBV7-2|NA|TRBJ2-5|TRBD1
CASSRRQGSETQYF
TGTGCCAGCAGCCGAAGACAGGGTTCCGAGACCCAGTACTTC
>TRBV6-1|NA|TRBJ1-2|NA
CASSEGNARVRVKDGYTF
TGTGCCAGCAGTGAAGGGAACGCTCGAGTCAGGGTTAAGGATGGCTACACCTTC
>TRBV28|NA|TRBJ1-3|NA
CASSFGGSSGNTIYF
TGTGCCAGCAGTTTTGGGGGGAGCTCTGGAAACACCATATATTTT
>TRBV18|once|TRBJ1-1|TRBD1
CASSPRAGGNTEAFF
TGTGCCAGCTCACCACGGGCAGGGGGGAACACTGAAGCTTTCTTT
>TRBV7-8|NA|TRBJ1-1|NA
CASSWGDGNTEAFF
TGTGCCAGCAGCTGGGGAGACGGAAACACTGAAGCTTTCTTT
>TRBV2|NA|TRBJ1-4|TRBD1
CASSDGRAGGLATNEKLFF
TGTGCCAGCAGTGACGGTCGGGCAGGGGGCCTCGCAACTAATGAAAAACTGTTTTTT
>TRBV9|NA|TRBJ2-2|NA
CASSSDPGELFF
TGTGCCAGCAGCTCAGACCCCGGGGAGCTGTTTTTT
>TRBV27|NA|TRBJ2-1|TRBD2
CASSLSLGLAGEQFF
TGTGCCAGCAGTTTATCCTTGGGACTAGCGGGAGAGCAGTTCTTC
>TRBV30|NA|TRBJ1-5|NA
CAWSVPVGEGGNQPQHF
TGTGCCTGGAGTGTACCGGTGGGCGAGGGAGGCAATCAGCCCCAGCATTTT
>TRBV13|NA|TRBJ2-5|TRBD1
CASSQSRTEAYTGGETQYF
TGTGCCAGCAGCCAATCAAGGACAGAGGCTTACACAGGGGGAGAGACCCAGTACTTC
>TRBV19|NA|TRBJ1-5|TRBD1
CASSKQGRQPQHF
TGTGCCAGTAGTAAACAGGGGAGGCAGCCCCAGCATTTT
>TRBV9|NA|TRBJ2-1|NA
CASSGGPSSYNEQFF
TGTGCCAGCAGCGGGGGGCCTAGCTCCTACAATGAGCAGTTCTTC
>TRBV29-1|NA|TRBJ2-1|TRBD2
CSVGREGRNEQFF
TGCAGCGTTGGGCGGGAGGGCCGCAATGAGCAGTTCTTC
>TRBV27|few|TRBJ1-4|NA
CASSLNFQGTTNEKLFF
TGTGCCAGCAGTTTAAACTTCCAGGGTACAACTAATGAAAAACTGTTTTTT
>TRBV6-6|few|TRBJ1-5|NA
CASSTDSYQPQHF
TGTGCCAGCAGTACGGACAGCTATCAGCCCCAGCATTTT
>TRBV27|few|TRBJ2-3|NA
CASSPVQGHRTEELDTQYF
TGTGCCAGCAGCCCCGTACAAGGGCACCGCACAGAGGAGCTGGATACGCAGTATTTT
>TRBV6-6|NA|TRBJ2-2|NA
CASRPGTAPGELFF
TGTGCCAGCAGGCCGGGGACGGCCCCCGGGGAGCTGTTTTTT
>TRBV5-4|NA|TRBJ1-2|TRBD1
CASSLAGGYYGYTF
TGTGCCAGCAGCTTGGCAGGGGGCTACTATGGCTACACCTTC
>TRBV11-3|NA|TRBJ2-1|TRBD2
CASSLGTSDYNEQFF
TGTGCCAGCAGCTTAGGCACTAGCGACTACAATGAGCAGTTCTTC
>TRBV7-8|medium-sized|TRBJ2-3|TRBD1
CASSFRTGYTDTQYF
TGTGCCAGCAGCTTTAGGACAGGGTACACAGATACGCAGTATTTT
>TRBV5-5|NA|TRBJ2-7|TRBD2
CASTGTVSSGRGYEYYEQYF
TGTGCCAGCACCGGGACAGTTTCTAGCGGGAGAGGGTATGAATATTACGAGCAGTACTTC
>TRBV28|NA|TRBJ1-2|TRBD1
CASSEGQGDGYTF
TGTGCCAGCAGTGAGGGACAGGGAGACGGCTACACCTTC
>TRBV11-2|NA|TRBJ1-5|TRBD1
CASSPGTGGQPQHF
TGTGCCAGCAGCCCAGGCACAGGGGGCCAGCCCCAGCATTTT
>TRBV2|few|TRBJ2-2|TRBD2
CASRGLAGYTGELFF
TGTGCCAGCAGAGGACTAGCGGGATACACCGGGGAGCTGTTTTTT
>TRBV7-2|NA|TRBJ2-7|TRBD2
CASSLGAGAYEQYF
TGTGCCAGCAGCTTAGGGGCGGGAGCCTACGAGCAGTACTTC
>TRBV7-9|NA|TRBJ2-3|TRBD2
CASSLGWAGGPITDTQYF
TGTGCCAGCAGCTTAGGCTGGGCGGGAGGGCCGATCACAGATACGCAGTATTTT
>TRBV5-4|NA|TRBJ2-1|NA
CASSFAGRYNEQFF
TGTGCCAGCAGCTTTGCGGGGCGCTACAATGAGCAGTTCTTC
>TRBV5-1|NA|TRBJ1-2|NA
CASSVRTSDYGYTF
TGCGCCAGCAGCGTAAGAACAAGCGACTATGGCTACACCTTC
>TRBV7-9|NA|TRBJ2-7|NA
CASSSSRGWTSYEQYF
TGTGCCAGCAGCTCGAGTCGGGGTTGGACCTCCTACGAGCAGTACTTC
>TRBV9|NA|TRBJ2-1|TRBD2
CASSVVGGSNYEQFF
TGTGCCAGCAGCGTAGTTGGCGGGAGTAACTATGAGCAGTTCTTC